These T cell receptor beta chains were read from a single sample in a study of blood T cells in healthy people across ages. TCRdb ran MiXCR on the 5' RACE reads and lists one entry per CDR3 protein. The table has around 1,000,000 distinct CDR3 sequences, approximately 25% seen once. These data also featured in a second study, about T cells of mothers and their children.

Material for sequencing was blood. The receptors stem from a girl aged 2 to 9 in good health. The CDR3 runs from the conserved cysteine through the conserved F or W. A D gene is named only where the DNA matches it firmly. Where a row states a size, it is once, few, many or the class of an expanded clone; other rows omit it.

size,D,J,V,CDR3,DNA
NA,NA,TRBJ2-4,TRBV12-3/TRBV12-4,CASSFGTKNIQYF,TGTGCCAGCAGTTTCGGTACCAAAAACATTCAGTACTTC
NA,NA,TRBJ2-1,TRBV2,CASSEYGPYNEQFF,TGTGCCAGCAGTGAATACGGTCCGTACAATGAGCAGTTCTTC
NA,NA,TRBJ1-2,TRBV12-3/TRBV12-4,CASSLGGKYSNYGYTF,TGTGCCAGCAGTTTGGGCGGCAAGTACTCTAACTATGGCTACACCTTC
few,NA,TRBJ1-3,TRBV7-2,CASSINSAGNTIYF,TGTGCCAGCAGCATAAATTCGGCTGGAAACACCATATATTTT
NA,TRBD1,TRBJ2-7,TRBV18,CASTRSGTGVYEQYF,TGTGCCAGCACTCGCTCCGGGACAGGGGTATACGAGCAGTACTTC
few,NA,TRBJ2-1,TRBV7-9,CASSSWGWDQNNEQFF,TGTGCCAGCAGCTCTTGGGGATGGGACCAAAACAATGAGCAGTTCTTC
NA,TRBD1,TRBJ2-3,TRBV12-3/TRBV12-4,CASISGQGSTDTQYF,TGTGCCAGCATATCCGGACAGGGGAGCACAGATACGCAATATTTT
few,NA,TRBJ2-7,TRBV7-6,CASSPYEGLLDEQYF,TGTGCCAGCAGCCCATACGAGGGCTTGTTAGACGAGCAGTACTTC
few,NA,TRBJ2-3,TRBV9,CASSVEGTFSTDTQYF,TGTGCCAGCAGCGTAGAGGGGACCTTTAGCACAGATACGCAGTATTTT
NA,TRBD1,TRBJ1-2,TRBV20-1,CSASPPDRDYGYTF,TGCAGTGCTAGCCCCCCGGACAGGGACTATGGCTACACCTTC
NA,NA,TRBJ2-3,TRBV7-2,CASSLRRVGMDTQYF,TGTGCCAGCAGCTTAAGACGGGTGGGGATGGATACGCAGTATTTT
NA,TRBD2,TRBJ2-3,TRBV4-3,CASSQELAGGLDGTQYF,TGCGCCAGCAGCCAAGAACTAGCGGGGGGGCTAGATGGTACGCAGTATTTT
NA,NA,TRBJ1-5,TRBV29-1,CSVALTGQPQHF,TGCAGCGTTGCTCTGACGGGACAGCCCCAGCATTTT
NA,TRBD1,TRBJ1-4,TRBV12-3/TRBV12-4,CASSLKQGANEKLFF,TGTGCCAGCAGTTTGAAACAGGGGGCAAATGAAAAACTGTTTTTT
few,TRBD1,TRBJ1-1,TRBV29-1,CSVVGTGENTEAFF,TGCAGCGTTGTGGGGACAGGAGAGAACACTGAAGCTTTCTTT
NA,NA,TRBJ2-2,TRBV12-3/TRBV12-4,CASSPNLTGELFF,TGTGCCAGCAGTCCTAATCTTACCGGGGAGCTGTTTTTT
NA,TRBD1,TRBJ2-6,TRBV4-2,CASSQGQGAGGANVLTF,TGTGCCAGCAGCCAAGGACAGGGGGCTGGTGGGGCCAACGTCCTGACTTTC
NA,NA,TRBJ2-7,TRBV3-1,CASSQELSPHEQYF,TGTGCCAGCAGCCAAGAATTAAGCCCTCACGAGCAGTACTTC
NA,TRBD1,TRBJ2-7,TRBV5-5,CASRSQGAAYEQYF,TGTGCCAGCAGATCACAGGGGGCCGCCTACGAGCAGTACTTC
NA,TRBD1,TRBJ2-2,TRBV7-6,CASSPTGFTGELFF,TGTGCCAGCAGCCCGACAGGGTTCACCGGGGAGCTGTTTTTT
few,NA,TRBJ2-2,TRBV29-1,CSVEKGRSSNTGELFF,TGCAGCGTTGAAAAAGGGCGGAGCTCGAACACCGGGGAGCTGTTTTTT
NA,NA,TRBJ2-2,TRBV29-1,CSVGVTNTGELFF,TGCAGCGTTGGAGTAACGAACACCGGGGAGCTGTTTTTT
few,NA,TRBJ1-4,TRBV25-1,CASSGWDDEKLFF,TGTGCCAGCAGTGGCTGGGATGATGAAAAACTGTTTTTT
NA,NA,TRBJ2-7,TRBV4-3,CANSQEAGSPYEQYF,TGCGCCAACAGCCAAGAGGCAGGGAGCCCCTACGAGCAGTACTTC
few,TRBD2,TRBJ2-3,TRBV20-1,CSARDLAGARDTQYF,TGCAGTGCTAGAGATCTCGCGGGAGCGCGAGATACGCAGTATTTT
NA,NA,TRBJ1-4,TRBV12-3/TRBV12-4,CASSFLAGALFTTNEKLFF,TGTGCCAGCAGTTTCCTCGCCGGAGCACTATTTACAACTAATGAAAAACTGTTTTTT
few,TRBD1,TRBJ2-3,TRBV28,CASPPDRVGTDTQYF,TGTGCCAGCCCCCCGGACAGGGTGGGTACAGATACGCAGTATTTT
NA,NA,TRBJ1-2,TRBV9,CASSGVTTLYGYTF,TGTGCCAGCAGCGGCGTCACCACTCTGTATGGCTACACCTTC
NA,NA,TRBJ1-1,TRBV12-3/TRBV12-4,CASSPEGYTEAFF,TGTGCCAGCAGTCCGGAGGGCTACACTGAAGCTTTCTTT
NA,TRBD1,TRBJ2-5,TRBV10-3,CAISDKGQGPAETQYF,TGTGCCATCAGTGATAAGGGACAGGGTCCTGCTGAGACCCAGTACTTC
few,NA,TRBJ2-1,TRBV28,CASRKRPNEQFF,TGTGCCAGCAGGAAGCGTCCCAATGAGCAGTTCTTC
many,NA,TRBJ2-5,TRBV12-3/TRBV12-4,CASSQDVYQETQYF,TGTGCCAGCAGTCAAGACGTCTACCAAGAGACCCAGTACTTC